Below are 13 T cell receptor beta chains sequenced from a single sample in a study of cytomegalovirus exposure and HLA in healthy donors. Use of 60 Vbeta and 13 Jbeta primers characterized the PCR. Profiling relied on immunoSEQ multiplex PCR, and the TCRdb table lists in-frame clones only, not all of them. This sample has more than 85,000 clones, with roughly three quarters found just once. The sequencing sample was made of PBMCs. Receptors originate from a man between 35 and 55 years old in good health and CMV-seronegative.

This clone appeared once. This rearrangement joins TRBV19 to TRBJ2-7; D possibly corresponds to TRBD2 (7 bases). CDR3 size: 14 residues. Germline V gene sequence: CDR1 LNHDA, CDR2 SQIVND (reference sequence). Trimming stripped 4 bases from V and 0 bases from J, with 10 bases between. The CDR3 spells CASSRGGNSYEQYF. CDR3 DNA: TGTGCCAGTAGTAGGGGGGGCAACTCCTACGAGCAGTACTTC.

The chain uses TRBV27 and TRBJ1-1, with 8 positions matching TRBD1. The CDR3 spans 14 residues. V shed 6 bases and J 7 bases; nucleotides not matched to a gene: 10. The germline V gene has CDR1 MNHEY and CDR2 SMNVEV (reference sequence). The CDR3 DNA sequence: TGTGCCAGCAGACGCGGCGGGACAGGTTATGAAGCTTTCTTT. The encoded protein is CASRRGGTGYEAFF.

This clone is a singleton in its sample. The V and J genes are TRBV5-1 and TRBJ1-1, with a possible D match to TRBD1 (6 bases). CDR3 size: 15 residues. The ends were cut back, 4 bases at V and 1 base at J, with 14 bases in the middle. Germline V gives CDR1 SGHRS, CDR2 YFSETQ. The CDR3, as DNA: TGCGCCAGCAGCGTGGGGGGGCCCCGGAACACTGAAGCTTTCTTT. Translated: CASSVGGPRNTEAFF.

The J gene is TRBJ1-2, the V gene TRBV27; unclear D gene. With 7 bases removed from V and 1 base from J, the gap between germline ends came to 16 bases. This CDR3 has 15 amino acids. The V gene's germline CDR1 is MNHEY and CDR2 SMNVEV (reference sequence). The CDR3 loop reads CASTDPRSGNYGYTF. The CDR3 DNA follows: TGTGCCAGCACTGACCCCAGATCGGGTAACTATGGCTACACCTTC.

This clone was seen a handful of times. The V call is TRBV7-9, the J call TRBJ1-1; TRBD1 is a possible D gene (6 bases). The V end was cut by 1 base, the J end by 5 bases, with 8 bases between. CDR1 SEHNR and CDR2 FQNEAQ come from the germline V gene (reference sequence). The CDR3 sequence is 13 residues long. The CDR3 nucleotides read TGTGCCAGCAGCTTAGACCAGGGGACTGAAGCTTTCTTT. It codes for CASSLDQGTEAFF.

In this sample, this clone turned up a few times. V usage is TRBV5-4 and J usage is TRBJ2-1, with unresolved D. The V and J ends lost 0 bases and 4 bases respectively, with 11 bases between them. The germline gives CDR1 SGHNT, CDR2 YYREEE (reference sequence). The CDR3 has 15 residues. CDR3 sequence reads: CASSLGAGTYNEQFF. The CDR3 bases are TGTGCCAGCAGCTTGGGGGCCGGTACTTACAATGAGCAGTTCTTC.

The chain joins TRBV5-1 to TRBJ1-2, with no clear D. The CDR3 is made up of 14 amino acids. V lost 4 bases, J lost 1 base, and 11 bases lay in between. Germline CDR1 SGHRS, CDR2 YFSETQ. For the CDR3, the DNA is TGCGCCAGCAGCCGAACGACTGATAACTATGGCTACACCTTC. This gives the protein CASSRTTDNYGYTF.

The chain links TRBV30 to TRBJ2-2; unclear D gene. CDR1 and CDR2 (germline): GTSNPN, SVGIG (reference sequence). Trimming cost V 0 bases and J 1 base, with 6 bases left between them. The CDR3 sequence is 14 residues long. The CDR3 region is CAWSVILNTGELFF. In DNA, the CDR3 is TGTGCCTGGAGTGTTATCCTGAACACCGGGGAGCTGTTTTTT.

The chain carries TRBV4-2 and TRBJ2-5; D perhaps matches TRBD2 (6 bases). Germline lookup yields CDR1 LGHNA and CDR2 YNFKEQ. V lost 1 base and J 1 base, leaving 19 bases between the germline ends. This CDR3 region has 18 residues. CDR3 DNA: TGTGCCAGCAGCCAAGTCAGCAGCGGAGGGCAGTCCCAAGAGACCCAGTACTTC. Translated, it gives CASSQVSSGGQSQETQYF.

The chain combines TRBV28 with TRBJ1-1, with a tentative D call TRBD1 (6 bases). Germline CDR1 is MDHEN and CDR2 is SYDVKM. The CDR3 covers 13 residues. Trimming cost V 6 bases and J 7 bases, with 15 bases left between them. CDR3 in amino acids: CASRHRDKVEAFF. The CDR3 coding sequence is TGTGCCAGCAGACACAGGGACAAGGTTGAAGCTTTCTTT.

The chain carries TRBV14 and TRBJ2-7; D is possibly TRBD1 (7 bases). Germline V gene sequence: CDR1 SGHDN, CDR2 FVKESK. CDR3 size: 15 residues. Trimming took off 4 bases at V and 2 bases at J, with 15 bases between the two ends. CDR3 protein: CASSRGDSLAYEQYF. Written as DNA, the CDR3 is TGTGCCAGCAGCCGGGGGGACAGCTTAGCCTACGAGCAGTACTTC.

V and J are TRBV2 and TRBJ1-4; 7 bases are a match to TRBD1. Germline V CDR1 and CDR2: SNHLY, FYNNEI. With V trimmed by 3 bases and J by 6 bases, 4 bases remained unmatched. The CDR3 runs to 14 residues. CDR3 in DNA: TGTGCCAGCAGTGACACAGGGGATTATGAAAAACTGTTTTTT. Its translation: CASSDTGDYEKLFF.

In this sample, this clone turned up a few times. The chain links TRBV27 to TRBJ1-5, with D hard to call. Germline-derived CDR1 and CDR2 are MNHEY and SMNVEV (reference sequence). V was shortened by 6 bases and J by 2 bases, with 11 bases between the two germline ends. The CDR3 sequence is 14 residues long. The chain's CDR3 is CASSPGRGNQPQHF. CDR3 nucleotides: TGTGCCAGCAGCCCCGGGCGGGGCAATCAGCCCCAGCATTTT.